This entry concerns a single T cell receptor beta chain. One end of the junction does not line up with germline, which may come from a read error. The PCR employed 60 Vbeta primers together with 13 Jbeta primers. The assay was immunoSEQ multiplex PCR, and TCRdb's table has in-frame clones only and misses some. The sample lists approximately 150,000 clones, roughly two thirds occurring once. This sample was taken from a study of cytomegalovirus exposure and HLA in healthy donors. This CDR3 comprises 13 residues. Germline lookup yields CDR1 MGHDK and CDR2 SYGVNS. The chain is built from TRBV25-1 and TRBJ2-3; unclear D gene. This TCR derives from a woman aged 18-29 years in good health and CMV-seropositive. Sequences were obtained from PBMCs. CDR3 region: CASSGFGTDRQYF. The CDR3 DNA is TGTGCCAGCAGTGGATTTGGCACAGATAGGCAGTATTTT.